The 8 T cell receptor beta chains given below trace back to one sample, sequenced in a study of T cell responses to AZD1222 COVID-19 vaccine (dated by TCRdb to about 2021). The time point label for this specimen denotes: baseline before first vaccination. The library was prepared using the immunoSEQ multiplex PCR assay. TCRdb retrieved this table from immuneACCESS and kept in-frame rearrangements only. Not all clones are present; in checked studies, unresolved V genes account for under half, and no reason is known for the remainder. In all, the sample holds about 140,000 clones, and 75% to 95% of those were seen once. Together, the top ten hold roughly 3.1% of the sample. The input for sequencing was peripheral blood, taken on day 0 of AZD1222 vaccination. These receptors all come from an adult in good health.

CDR3 protein: CASSLEVSYEQYF. As DNA, the CDR3 is TGTGCCAGCAGCTTAGAGGTGAGCTACGAGCAGTACTTC. The V gene is TRBV7-2, the J gene TRBJ2-7, with no clear D. V lost 1 base, J lost 3 bases, and 7 bases lay in between. Germline V gives CDR1 SGHTA, CDR2 FQGNSA. The CDR3 is 13 residues long.

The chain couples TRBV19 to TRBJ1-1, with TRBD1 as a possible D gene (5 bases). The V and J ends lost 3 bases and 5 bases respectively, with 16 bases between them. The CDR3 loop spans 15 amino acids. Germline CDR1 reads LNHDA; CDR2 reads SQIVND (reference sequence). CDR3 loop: CASSISGGRVTEAFF. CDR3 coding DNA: TGTGCCAGTAGTATCTCCGGTGGCAGGGTGACTGAAGCTTTCTTT.

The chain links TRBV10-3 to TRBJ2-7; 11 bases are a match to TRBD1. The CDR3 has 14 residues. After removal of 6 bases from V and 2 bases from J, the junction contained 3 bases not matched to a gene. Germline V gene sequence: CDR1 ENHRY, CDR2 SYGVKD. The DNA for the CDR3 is TGTGCCATCAGGGGACAGGGGGAGCCCTACGAGCAGTACTTC. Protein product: CAIRGQGEPYEQYF.

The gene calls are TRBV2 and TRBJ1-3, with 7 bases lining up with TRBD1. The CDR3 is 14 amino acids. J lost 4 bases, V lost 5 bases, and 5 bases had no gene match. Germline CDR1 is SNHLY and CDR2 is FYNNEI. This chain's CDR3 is CASSWDSRGNTIYF. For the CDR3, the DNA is TGTGCCAGCAGTTGGGACAGCCGAGGAAACACCATATATTTT.

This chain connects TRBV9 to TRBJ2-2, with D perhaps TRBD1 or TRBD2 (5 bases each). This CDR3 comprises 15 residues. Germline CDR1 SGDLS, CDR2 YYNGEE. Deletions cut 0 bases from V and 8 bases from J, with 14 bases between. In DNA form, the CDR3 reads TGTGCCAGCAGCGTAGGTGGGGCTAGCCTTGGGGAGCTGTTTTTT. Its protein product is CASSVGGASLGELFF.

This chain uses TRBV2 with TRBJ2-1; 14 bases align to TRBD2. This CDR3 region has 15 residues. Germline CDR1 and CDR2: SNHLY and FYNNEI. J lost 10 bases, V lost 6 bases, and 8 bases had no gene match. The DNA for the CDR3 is TGTGCCAGCAGGGGACTAGCGGGAGTCTCGGGGGAGCAGTTCTTC. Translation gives CASRGLAGVSGEQFF.

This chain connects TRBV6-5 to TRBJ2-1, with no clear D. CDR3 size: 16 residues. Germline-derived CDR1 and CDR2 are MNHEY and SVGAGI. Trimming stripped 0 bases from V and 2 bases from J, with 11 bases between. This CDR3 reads CASSYSNRGPYNEQFF. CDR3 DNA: TGTGCCAGCAGTTACTCGAACAGAGGACCCTACAATGAGCAGTTCTTC.

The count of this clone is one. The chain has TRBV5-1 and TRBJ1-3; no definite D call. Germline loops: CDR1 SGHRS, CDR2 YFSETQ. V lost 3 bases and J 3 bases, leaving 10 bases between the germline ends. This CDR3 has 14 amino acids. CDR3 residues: CASSSVTGGNTIYF. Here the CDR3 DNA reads TGCGCCAGCAGCTCGGTAACGGGTGGAAACACCATATATTTT.